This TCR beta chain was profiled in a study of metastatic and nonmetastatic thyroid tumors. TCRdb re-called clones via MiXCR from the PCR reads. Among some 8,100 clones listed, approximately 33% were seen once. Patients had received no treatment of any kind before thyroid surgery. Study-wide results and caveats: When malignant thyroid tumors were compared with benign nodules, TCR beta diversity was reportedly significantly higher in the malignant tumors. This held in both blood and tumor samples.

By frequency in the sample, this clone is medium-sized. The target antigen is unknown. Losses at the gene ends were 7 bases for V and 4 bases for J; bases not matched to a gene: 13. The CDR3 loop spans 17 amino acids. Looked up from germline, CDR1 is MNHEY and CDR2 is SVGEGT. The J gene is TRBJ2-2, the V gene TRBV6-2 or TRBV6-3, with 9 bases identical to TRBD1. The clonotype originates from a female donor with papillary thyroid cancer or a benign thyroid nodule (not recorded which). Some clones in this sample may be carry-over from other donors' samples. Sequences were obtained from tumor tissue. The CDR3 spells CASKVLRDRVGTGELFF. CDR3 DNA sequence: TGTGCCAGCAAGGTCCTGAGGGACAGGGTGGGCACCGGGGAGCTGTTTTTT.